These T cell receptor beta chains were read from a single sample in a study of long-term antiretroviral therapy in people with HIV. The data were produced by immunoSEQ multiplex PCR, yet TCRdb's version contains in-frame clones alone and is incomplete. Of approximately 33,000 clones in the sample, 80% to 90% were seen once. This material consisted of unsorted PBMCs, taken 0.8 years before starting antiretroviral therapy. These receptors originate from a man younger than 35 with HIV. The CDR3 runs from the conserved cysteine through the conserved F or W. Not every row has a clone size; where given, it reads once, few, many or a size class.

cdr3_aa: CASSQESGSSYNEQFF; v_call: TRBV4-3; clone_size: NA
cdr3_aa: CAISDPSSGSPYEQYF; v_call: TRBV10-3; clone_size: NA
cdr3_aa: CASSIWSGRATDTQYF; v_call: TRBV19; clone_size: NA
cdr3_aa: CASSSGLAGGQETQYF; v_call: TRBV6-6; clone_size: NA
cdr3_aa: CASSLRDTDTQYF; v_call: TRBV7-2; clone_size: NA
cdr3_aa: CASKVGGGTRTDTQYF; v_call: TRBV19; clone_size: NA
cdr3_aa: CASSLRGGSSPLHF; v_call: TRBV5-6; clone_size: few
cdr3_aa: CASVLAGHEQYF; v_call: TRBV2; clone_size: NA
cdr3_aa: CASSRWGTLDEKLFF; v_call: TRBV6-5; clone_size: NA
cdr3_aa: CASSVEMTVGLYGYTF; v_call: TRBV9; clone_size: NA
cdr3_aa: CASSEYMGGRDTQYF; v_call: TRBV25-1; clone_size: NA
cdr3_aa: CASSQAGQNSPLHF; v_call: TRBV4-3; clone_size: NA
cdr3_aa: CASSGSGGHYEQYF; v_call: TRBV9; clone_size: NA
cdr3_aa: CATTEVRAYEQYF; v_call: TRBV2; clone_size: NA
cdr3_aa: CASSIQGTDTQYF; v_call: TRBV7-2; clone_size: few
cdr3_aa: CASSPYGMQQQETQYF; v_call: TRBV18; clone_size: NA
cdr3_aa: CASSQETDNEQYF; v_call: TRBV14; clone_size: NA
cdr3_aa: CSPGDYGYTF; v_call: TRBV20-1; clone_size: NA
cdr3_aa: CASSGSHEQFF; v_call: TRBV6-6; clone_size: few
cdr3_aa: CASSQPAAGQPQHF; v_call: TRBV6-1; clone_size: NA
cdr3_aa: CASSLLRGQGYEQYF; v_call: TRBV7-2; clone_size: NA
cdr3_aa: CASSEAAGFSSYNSPLHF; v_call: TRBV2; clone_size: NA
cdr3_aa: CASSLGTGGPYTEAFF; v_call: TRBV5-1; clone_size: NA
cdr3_aa: CASSGLSGITDTQYF; v_call: TRBV9; clone_size: NA
cdr3_aa: CASSLGGSKYEQYF; v_call: TRBV7-2; clone_size: NA
cdr3_aa: CASSFWRVTKNIQYF; v_call: TRBV5-6; clone_size: NA
cdr3_aa: CASSPRGEAFF; v_call: TRBV7-8; clone_size: NA
cdr3_aa: CASSEVGLTGRAFF; v_call: TRBV6-1; clone_size: NA
cdr3_aa: CARGGRTNYGYTF; v_call: TRBV2; clone_size: NA
cdr3_aa: CASSLGTGGTYEQYF; v_call: TRBV5-1; clone_size: NA
cdr3_aa: CAVRGGLLSSGANVLTF; v_call: TRBV2; clone_size: NA
cdr3_aa: CASSLYGGLEQFF; v_call: TRBV7-8; clone_size: NA
cdr3_aa: CASSQKENTGELFF; v_call: TRBV4-3; clone_size: NA
cdr3_aa: CASSGRRGSLGDTQYF; v_call: TRBV18; clone_size: NA
cdr3_aa: CASSVTGSYNEQFF; v_call: TRBV5-1; clone_size: NA
cdr3_aa: CAWTATGVRETQYF; v_call: TRBV30; clone_size: NA
cdr3_aa: CASSQDSTYEQYF; v_call: TRBV6-5; clone_size: NA
cdr3_aa: CASSQNNHNEQFF; v_call: TRBV4-3; clone_size: NA
cdr3_aa: CASSSRDQETQYF; v_call: TRBV7-6; clone_size: NA
cdr3_aa: CASSQDSSGGAGKLFF; v_call: TRBV4-3; clone_size: NA
cdr3_aa: CASSLREYGYTF; v_call: TRBV11-2; clone_size: NA
cdr3_aa: CASSSDRAAGELFF; v_call: TRBV5-1; clone_size: NA
cdr3_aa: CASSPGDAAWGLYGYTF; v_call: TRBV19; clone_size: NA
cdr3_aa: CASSDAGGRPGELFF; v_call: TRBV19; clone_size: NA
cdr3_aa: CASSPVGAGGEYF; v_call: TRBV6-6; clone_size: NA
cdr3_aa: CASSLTGGSSDTQYF; v_call: TRBV5-1; clone_size: NA